The present T cell receptor (beta chain) was sequenced within a study of control samples from healthy donors and cancer patients. The CDR3 has 15 residues. After removal of 0 bases from V and 8 bases from J, the junction contained 5 bases not matched to a gene. CDR1 is SGHRS and CDR2 is YFSETQ in the germline V gene. Profiled with immunoSEQ multiplex PCR; TCRdb holds only in-frame clones, not every one. The table records 60,000 to 75,000 clones, over 85% of them present only once. Sequencing used PBMCs. The TCR originated in a man between 60 and 70 years old with colorectal cancer. V usage is TRBV5-1 and J usage is TRBJ1-4; 9 bases fit TRBD1. The CDR3 DNA reads TGCGCCAGCAGCTTGGTAGGTGGGACAGGGGAAAAACTGTTTTTT. Translated: CASSLVGGTGEKLFF.